These T cell receptor beta chains were read from a single sample in a study of long-term antiretroviral therapy in people with HIV. The data were produced by immunoSEQ multiplex PCR, yet TCRdb's version contains in-frame clones alone and is incomplete. The table has 30,000 to 40,000 clones, roughly 94% seen once. Sequences were derived from unsorted PBMCs, sampled approximately 5.1 years after starting antiretroviral therapy. Source of these receptors: a woman in her 50s with HIV. Both conserved end residues are trimmed from each CDR3.

V gene	J gene	CDR3 protein
TRBV7-9	TRBJ2-1	ASSLDASGGRGQF
TRBV6-5	TRBJ1-1	ASSYTGLSEAF
TRBV11-2	TRBJ2-4	ASSRTRAGDYIQY
TRBV9	TRBJ2-1	ASSFRTVGVNEQF
TRBV6-6	TRBJ1-2	ASSFTGTYGYT
TRBV4-1	TRBJ1-2	ASSQDSTGVGYT
TRBV2	TRBJ2-7	ASSERRITYEQY
TRBV18	TRBJ1-1	ASLIMGEVNTEAF
TRBV6-5	TRBJ2-1	ASSTYNEQF
TRBV7-8	TRBJ2-2	ASIPGTGPFGELF
TRBV10-3	TRBJ1-2	AIRITSQGGYGYT
TRBV2	TRBJ2-7	ASSVGTGGYEQY
TRBV7-6	TRBJ2-3	ASSPWGGDSTDTQY
TRBV10-3	TRBJ2-7	AISGSNEQY
TRBV7-7	TRBJ2-6	ASSPPDRPNVLT
TRBV5-6	TRBJ1-5	ASSFGMGNQPQH
TRBV6-5	TRBJ2-5	ASSYIAGGPKETQY
TRBV9	TRBJ2-3	ASSVGGSGDTQY
TRBV7-2	TRBJ2-7	ASSPTGYEQY
TRBV5-1	TRBJ2-6	ASSISLRAWGGSGANVLT
TRBV9	TRBJ2-7	ASSVEGQYYEQY
TRBV7-7	TRBJ2-1	ASSNSGGSYNEQF
TRBV19	TRBJ1-1	ASSMVSGTEAF
TRBV2	TRBJ2-1	ASSAGLAGDLDEQF
TRBV14	TRBJ2-3	ASSPTGWPTDTQY
TRBV25-1	TRBJ1-3	ASRDYGNTIY
TRBV30	TRBJ1-5	AWSGGQFNQPQH
TRBV23-1	TRBJ1-3	ASTIKFFSGNTIY
TRBV9	TRBJ1-4	ASSVGQRNEKLF
TRBV7-8	TRBJ2-2	ASSGGRRPNTGELF
TRBV28	TRBJ2-5	ASSFPLSGGGGETQY
TRBV4-2	TRBJ2-7	ASSPLSTGGPYEQY
TRBV11-2	TRBJ2-1	ASSLGMPGGPGEQF
TRBV6-5	TRBJ1-2	ASSYTRTGRNYGYT
TRBV19	TRBJ1-2	ASRIRGGEGAPNYGYT
TRBV10-3	TRBJ1-2	AISEQYGYT
TRBV7-2	TRBJ1-1	ASSLPTGEAF
TRBV9	TRBJ2-2	ASSVGLATGELF
TRBV30	TRBJ1-4	AWSVLMGYNEKLF
TRBV7-2	TRBJ2-1	ASSSLTYEQF
TRBV6-6	TRBJ1-2	ASSYPPSNYGYT
TRBV5-1	TRBJ2-3	ASSLVPAGGTDTQY
TRBV11-2	TRBJ2-7	ASSLGDYEQY
TRBV2	TRBJ2-4	ASSEDRAKNIQY
TRBV2	TRBJ1-5	ASSRASNQPQH
TRBV4-2	TRBJ1-1	ASSQELFGEAF
TRBV4-3	TRBJ2-3	ASSRVTRDTQY
TRBV7-3	TRBJ1-1	ASSMTGTGEAF
TRBV6-5	TRBJ1-5	ASSPTGTGSQPQH
TRBV5-4	TRBJ2-3	ASSLSRDRVSDTQY
TRBV4-1	TRBJ1-3	ASSQESGGNTIY
TRBV5-6	TRBJ1-2	ASSLATDDWGYT
TRBV7-9	TRBJ2-3	ASSLQTDTQY
TRBV21-1	TRBJ2-5	ASQGVGVRETQY
TRBV19	TRBJ1-4	ASSLTNEKLF
TRBV7-2	TRBJ1-6	ASSLDRVYSPLH
TRBV2	TRBJ1-1	ASSEGHSLATEAF
TRBV5-4	TRBJ2-5	ASKKSGGQETQY
TRBV2	TRBJ2-2	ASSIVGGGTGELF
TRBV4-1	TRBJ1-2	ASSQEGGVRGYT